These T cell receptor beta chains were read from a single sample in a study of T-cell reconstitution after alpha-beta-depleted transplantation in children. MiXCR was run by TCRdb on the PCR reads, yielding one entry per CDR3 protein. This sample has 440,000 or so distinct CDR3 sequences; approximately 11% occur once, and the top ten carry 4.5% to 7%. The sample here was PBMCs from the stem cell graft donor, taken from the stem cell graft. The receptors shown here come from a human donor who donated a stem cell graft to a child with acute myeloid leukemia. Each CDR3 is given with its conserved first and last residue. The D gene is left open where the match is weak. Clone size appears in some rows only: once, few, many, or a class for an expanded clone.

J gene: TRBJ1-1; clone size: many; D gene: .; V gene: TRBV29-1; CDR3 protein: CSVEGSGLGNTEAFF; CDR3 DNA: TGCAGCGTTGAGGGGAGCGGCCTGGGGAACACTGAAGCTTTCTTT
J gene: TRBJ1-1; clone size: .; D gene: TRBD1; V gene: TRBV20-1; CDR3 protein: CSASRGTGYSEAFF; CDR3 DNA: TGCAGTGCTAGTCGCGGGACAGGGTACAGTGAAGCTTTCTTT
J gene: TRBJ2-5; clone size: many; D gene: .; V gene: TRBV12-3/TRBV12-4; CDR3 protein: CASPNRGPRGSGETQYF; CDR3 DNA: TGTGCCAGTCCAAACAGGGGACCTCGGGGGAGTGGGGAGACCCAGTACTTC
J gene: TRBJ2-1; clone size: .; D gene: TRBD2; V gene: TRBV27; CDR3 protein: CASSLAGGSSNEQFF; CDR3 DNA: TGTGCCAGCAGTTTAGCGGGGGGTTCCTCGAATGAGCAGTTCTTC
J gene: TRBJ2-7; clone size: .; D gene: TRBD2; V gene: TRBV20-1; CDR3 protein: CSARGTSGRFAYEQYF; CDR3 DNA: TGCAGTGCACGGGGGACTAGCGGGAGGTTCGCCTACGAGCAGTACTTC
J gene: TRBJ1-1; clone size: many; D gene: .; V gene: TRBV18; CDR3 protein: CASSPPGQGSTEAFF; CDR3 DNA: TGTGCCAGCTCACCACCGGGGCAGGGGAGCACTGAAGCTTTCTTT
J gene: TRBJ1-5; clone size: once; D gene: .; V gene: TRBV5-5; CDR3 protein: CASSLVVVARSRPQPQHF; CDR3 DNA: TGTGCCAGCAGCTTGGTGGTCGTGGCGCGATCGCGTCCCCAGCCCCAGCATTTT
J gene: TRBJ2-3; clone size: many; D gene: TRBD2; V gene: TRBV7-9; CDR3 protein: CASSFSGGTDTQYF; CDR3 DNA: TGTGCCAGCAGCTTTAGCGGGGGCACAGATACGCAGTATTTT
J gene: TRBJ1-2; clone size: .; D gene: TRBD1; V gene: TRBV12-3/TRBV12-4; CDR3 protein: CASSFRGQGLEGYTF; CDR3 DNA: TGTGCCAGCAGTTTCCGAGGACAGGGGCTTGAAGGCTACACCTTC
J gene: TRBJ1-2; clone size: few; D gene: .; V gene: TRBV29-1; CDR3 protein: CRASGEDGYTF; CDR3 DNA: TGCAGGGCGTCGGGGGAGGATGGCTACACCTTC
J gene: TRBJ2-1; clone size: many; D gene: TRBD2; V gene: TRBV20-1; CDR3 protein: CSARDPSLLTSGRGNEQFF; CDR3 DNA: TGCAGTGCTAGAGATCCTTCCCTCTTGACTAGCGGGAGGGGGAATGAGCAGTTCTTC
J gene: TRBJ2-1; clone size: .; D gene: .; V gene: TRBV7-9; CDR3 protein: CASSLALHPEQFF; CDR3 DNA: TGTGCCAGCAGCTTAGCGTTACACCCAGAGCAGTTCTTC
J gene: TRBJ2-1; clone size: .; D gene: .; V gene: TRBV7-3; CDR3 protein: CASSLTSALNEQFF; CDR3 DNA: TGTGCCAGCAGCTTAACTAGTGCTCTAAATGAGCAGTTCTTC
J gene: TRBJ2-1; clone size: .; D gene: .; V gene: TRBV5-4; CDR3 protein: CASSLVGFGEQFF; CDR3 DNA: TGTGCCAGCAGCTTGGTGGGCTTTGGTGAGCAGTTCTTC
J gene: TRBJ2-1; clone size: many; D gene: .; V gene: TRBV12-3/TRBV12-4; CDR3 protein: CASSLYPGNEQFF; CDR3 DNA: TGTGCCAGCAGTTTATATCCTGGGAATGAGCAGTTCTTC